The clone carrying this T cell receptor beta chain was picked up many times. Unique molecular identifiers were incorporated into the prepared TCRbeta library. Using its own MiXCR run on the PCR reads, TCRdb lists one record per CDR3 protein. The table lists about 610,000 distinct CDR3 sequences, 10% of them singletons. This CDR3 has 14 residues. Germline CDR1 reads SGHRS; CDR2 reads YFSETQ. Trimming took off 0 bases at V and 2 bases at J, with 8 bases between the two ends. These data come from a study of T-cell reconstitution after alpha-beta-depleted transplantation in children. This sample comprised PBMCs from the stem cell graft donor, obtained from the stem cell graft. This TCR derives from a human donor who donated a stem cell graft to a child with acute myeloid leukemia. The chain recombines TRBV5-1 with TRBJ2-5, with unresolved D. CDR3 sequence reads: CASSLAKVQETQYF. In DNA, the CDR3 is TGCGCCAGCAGCTTGGCGAAGGTTCAAGAGACCCAGTACTTC. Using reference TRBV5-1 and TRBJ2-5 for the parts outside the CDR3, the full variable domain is KAGVTQTPRYLIKTRGQQVTLSCSPISGHRSVSWYQQTPGQGLQFLFEYFSETQRNKGNFPGRFSGRQFSNSRSEMNVSTLELGDSALYLCASSLAKVQETQYFGPGTRLLVL.